The 17 T cell receptor beta chains below all came from one sample that was sequenced in a study of sequential checkpoint blockade in melanoma. TCRdb's table, derived via immunoSEQ multiplex PCR, lists solely in-frame clones and lacks some. The sample holds 15,000 to 20,000 clones; more than 25% are singletons and the top ten take 6.5% to 9%. The treatment denotes: randomized to nivolumab then ipilimumab (arm A) or the reverse (arm B). Sequenced here: tumor tissue (inferred from file names), sampled from a patient given nivolumab and ipilimumab in sequence. The receptors originated from a human donor with melanoma.

V usage is TRBV11-3 and J usage is TRBJ2-1; 14 bases agree with TRBD2. This CDR3 is built from 16 residues. Germline V gives CDR1 SGHNT, CDR2 YENEEA. V shed 3 bases, J shed 6 bases, and the junction held 4 bases outside the gene matches. CDR3 DNA sequence: TGTGCCAGCAGCTTCGGACTAGCGGGGGGCATCAATGAGCAGTTCTTC. This encodes CASSFGLAGGINEQFF.

The chain joins TRBV6-8 to TRBJ2-2; perhaps TRBD2 as D (5 bases). The CDR3 contains 14 residues. Trimming removed 0 bases from V and 4 bases from J, with 6 bases in between. CDR1 MNHGY and CDR2 SAAAGT come from the germline V gene. CDR3 bases: TGTGCCAGCAGTTACTCGGAGGTCACCGGGGAGCTGTTTTTT. Translated: CASSYSEVTGELFF.

This clone showed up just a few times. This chain connects TRBV9 to TRBJ2-1; 9 bases line up with TRBD2. Germline CDR1 SGDLS, CDR2 YYNGEE. The CDR3 is 14 residues long. V lost 3 bases, J lost 6 bases, and 4 bases stayed unmatched. The CDR3 region has the DNA TGTGCCAGCAGCGGTAGCGGGAGTGGCAATGAGCAGTTCTTC. This codes for CASSGSGSGNEQFF.

The V gene is TRBV11-3, the J gene TRBJ1-2, with 8 nucleotides matching TRBD1. V lost 0 bases, J lost 9 bases, and 9 bases stayed unmatched. Germline V gene lookup returns CDR1 SGHNT and CDR2 YENEEA. The CDR3 spans 15 residues. CDR3 loop: CASSLETGRGQSYTF. As DNA, the CDR3 is TGTGCCAGCAGCTTAGAGACGGGCAGGGGGCAAAGCTACACCTTC. The complete variable domain, with remaining parts taken from reference TRBV11-3 and TRBJ1-2, reads EAGVVQSPRYKIIEKKQPVAFWCNPISGHNTLYWYLQNLGQGPELLIRYENEEAVDDSQLPKDRFSAERLKGVDSTLKIQPAELGDSAVYLCASSLETGRGQSYTFGSGTRLTVV.

This clone was observed a handful of times. This chain connects TRBV11-3 to TRBJ2-3; 11 bases map to TRBD2. This CDR3 contains 17 residues. The trim removed 1 base at V and 2 bases at J, leaving 5 bases unmatched. Germline-derived CDR1 and CDR2 are SGHNT and YENEEA. CDR3 amino acids: CASSLGLLAGDTDTQYF. The CDR3, as DNA: TGTGCCAGCAGCTTAGGGTTACTAGCGGGGGACACAGATACGCAGTATTTT.

The rearrangement joins TRBV9 to TRBJ1-3, with TRBD1 as a possible D gene (5 bases). This CDR3 has 15 amino acids. Germline CDR1 is SGDLS and CDR2 is YYNGEE. The V gene lost 0 bases and the J gene lost 9 bases, with 16 bases spanning the gap. CDR3 DNA sequence: TGTGCCAGCAGCGTAGAAGGCAGGGAGGCCCGCACCATATATTTT. Its protein is CASSVEGREARTIYF.

The rearrangement uses TRBV6-8 and TRBJ1-2; 7 nucleotides agree with TRBD1. The germline CDR1 and CDR2 sequences are MNHGY and SAAAGT. The CDR3 consists of 18 residues. Trimming removed 0 bases from V and 4 bases from J; junction bases left unmatched: 14. CDR3 coding DNA: TGTGCCAGCAGTTACTCGAGGACTTCAGGGGGTGAAGGCTATGGCTACACCTTC. It encodes CASSYSRTSGGEGYGYTF.

This clone came up a few times. This chain connects TRBV11-3 to TRBJ2-1, with 8 nucleotides matching TRBD2. CDR3 length: 16 amino acids. Germline lookup yields CDR1 SGHNT and CDR2 YENEEA. After removal of 5 bases from V and 4 bases from J, the junction contained 10 bases not matched to a gene. CDR3 protein: CASSLPGGGKYNEQFF. Written as DNA, the CDR3 is TGTGCCAGCAGCCTTCCCGGGGGGGGGAAGTACAATGAGCAGTTCTTC.

This clone has ten or more counts. CDR3 coding DNA: TGTGCCAGCAGCCCTGGACACCTGAACACTGAAGCTTTCTTT. Residues: CASSPGHLNTEAFF. The chain is built from TRBV11-3 and TRBJ1-1; D is possibly TRBD1 (5 bases). The V gene lost 5 bases and the J gene lost 0 bases, with 10 bases spanning the gap. The CDR3 has 14 residues. Germline CDR1 is SGHNT and CDR2 is YENEEA.

This clone was observed a single time. The chain joins TRBV5-1 to TRBJ2-3; weak D call: TRBD1 (5 bases). The CDR3 covers 16 residues. Per germline, CDR1 SGHRS and CDR2 YFSETQ. V dropped 1 base and J dropped 2 bases, with 14 bases sitting between them. The CDR3: CASSLFGQGPTDTQYF. The CDR3 DNA sequence: TGCGCCAGCAGCTTGTTTGGTCAGGGTCCCACAGATACGCAGTATTTT. The full variable domain, completed using reference TRBV5-1 and TRBJ2-3, is KAGVTQTPRYLIKTRGQQVTLSCSPISGHRSVSWYQQTPGQGLQFLFEYFSETQRNKGNFPGRFSGRQFSNSRSEMNVSTLELGDSALYLCASSLFGQGPTDTQYFGPGTRLTVL.

With respect to this clone: One end of the junction does not line up with germline, which may come from a read error. The chain carries TRBV7-6 and TRBJ2-7; D is ambiguous. Germline V lookup: CDR1 SGHVS, CDR2 FNYEAQ. The CDR3 spans 14 residues. The CDR3 is CASSLGPQTYEQYF. The CDR3, as DNA: TGTGCTAGCAGCTTAGGTCCCCAAACCTACGAGCAGTACTTC. The whole variable domain, filled in from reference TRBV7-6 and TRBJ2-7, reads GAGVSQSPRYKVTKRGQDVALRCDPISGHVSLYWYRQALGQGPEFLTYFNYEAQQDKSGLPNDRFSAERPEGSISTLTIQRTEQRDSAMYRCASSLGPQTYEQYFGPGTRLTVT.

This chain connects TRBV12-5 to TRBJ2-2; a weak D match, TRBD2 (5 bases). Trimming cost V 6 bases and J 0 bases, with 11 bases left between them. Germline CDR1 is LGHNT and CDR2 is FRNRAP. The CDR3 has 15 amino acids. The CDR3 spells CASGPRGTNTGELFF. CDR3 sequence (DNA): TGTGCTAGTGGCCCCCGGGGTACGAACACCGGGGAGCTGTTTTTT.

The chain is built from TRBV12-5 and TRBJ1-4; D is ambiguous. The germline V gene encodes CDR1 LGHNT and CDR2 FRNRAP. V lost 7 bases and J 8 bases, leaving 17 bases between the germline ends. The CDR3 covers 14 residues. The CDR3 DNA reads as TGTGCTAGTGTCGAGAGCGGAAAACTAGAAAAACTGTTTTTT. It encodes CASVESGKLEKLFF.

This clone was detected a few times. The rearrangement links TRBV6-8 to TRBJ2-7; perhaps TRBD1 as D (5 bases). CDR3 length: 13 residues. Trimming cost V 7 bases and J 0 bases, with 10 bases left between them. Germline assignment: CDR1 MNHGY and CDR2 SAAAGT. The CDR3 sequence is CASKLTDSYEQYF. The DNA for the CDR3 is TGTGCCAGCAAACTGACAGACTCCTACGAGCAGTACTTC.

This chain joins TRBV19 and TRBJ1-5, with 9 nucleotides matching TRBD1. V shed 6 bases and J 6 bases; nucleotides not matched to a gene: 9. Germline V lookup: CDR1 LNHDA, CDR2 SQIVND (reference sequence). The CDR3 covers 15 residues. CDR3 DNA: TGTGCCAGTAGCCTTAGGGACAGGGCAGTTCAGCCCCAGCATTTT. Protein product: CASSLRDRAVQPQHF.

This chain links TRBV19 with TRBJ1-4; D not resolved. This CDR3 region has 14 residues. The germline CDR1 and CDR2 sequences are LNHDA and SQIVND (reference sequence). V was pared by 7 bases and J by 8 bases, with 17 bases between. The CDR3 loop is CASNLGQIGEKLFF. In DNA, the CDR3 is TGTGCCAGTAACCTCGGTCAGATTGGGGAAAAACTGTTTTTT.

The rearrangement joins TRBV18 to TRBJ2-7; 8 bases align to TRBD2. V dropped 2 bases and J dropped 6; count of bases not matched to a gene: 9. The CDR3 consists of 15 residues. Germline loops: CDR1 KGHSH, CDR2 LQKENI. The DNA of the CDR3 is TGTGCCAGCTCACCAAAGGCGGGAGGTGGTGGCGAGCAGTACTTC. Its translation is CASSPKAGGGGEQYF.